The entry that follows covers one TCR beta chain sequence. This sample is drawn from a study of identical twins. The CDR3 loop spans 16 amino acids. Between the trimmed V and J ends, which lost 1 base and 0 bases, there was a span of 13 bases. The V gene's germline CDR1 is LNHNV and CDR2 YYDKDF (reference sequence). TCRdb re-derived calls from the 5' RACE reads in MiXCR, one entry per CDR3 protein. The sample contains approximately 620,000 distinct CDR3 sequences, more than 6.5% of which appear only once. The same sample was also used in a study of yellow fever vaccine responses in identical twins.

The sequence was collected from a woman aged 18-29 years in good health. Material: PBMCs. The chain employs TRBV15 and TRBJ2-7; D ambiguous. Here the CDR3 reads CATSRGTASSSYEQYF. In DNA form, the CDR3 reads TGTGCCACCAGCAGAGGCACGGCCTCGAGCTCCTACGAGCAGTACTTC. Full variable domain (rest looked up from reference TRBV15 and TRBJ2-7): DAMVIQNPRYQVTQFGKPVTLSCSQTLNHNVMYWYQQKSSQAPKLLFHYYDKDFNNEADTPDNFQSRRPNTSFCFLDIRSPGLGDTAMYLCATSRGTASSSYEQYFGPGTRLTVT.